The 10 T cell receptor beta chains given below trace back to one sample, sequenced in a study of CD8+ T cells in alopecia areata. Investigators isolated RNA and reverse transcribed it into cDNA to act as the sequencing template. TCRdb's table, derived via immunoSEQ multiplex PCR, lists solely in-frame clones and lacks some. The sample holds approximately 89,000 clones; roughly 50% are singletons and the top ten take 5.5% to 6%. Sequencing was performed on NKG2D-high CD8+ T cells sorted from blood. The receptors stem from a human donor with alopecia areata.

The chain carries TRBV14 and TRBJ1-2; no clear D. V lost 4 bases, J lost 4 bases, and 13 bases lay in between. The CDR3 covers 14 residues. Germline-derived CDR1 and CDR2 are SGHDN and FVKESK. CDR3 loop: CASSPIYGPYGYTF. DNA for the CDR3: TGTGCCAGCAGCCCAATCTATGGCCCCTATGGCTACACCTTC.

This CDR3 is CASGTGASGTEAFF. CDR3 sequence (DNA): TGTGCCAGCGGAACAGGGGCGTCGGGAACTGAAGCTTTCTTT. The chain is built from TRBV6-5 and TRBJ1-1; 7 nucleotides line up with TRBD1. Germline-derived CDR1 and CDR2 are MNHEY and SVGAGI. This CDR3 is 14 amino acids long. The ends lost 8 bases at V and 5 bases at J; junction bases unmatched: 11.

The rearrangement links TRBV23-1 to TRBJ2-5; no clear D. TRBV23-1 is classed as an ORF, of uncertain function. V was cut by 8 bases and J by 5 bases, with 24 bases left in between. The CDR3 runs 16 residues. For the CDR3, the DNA is TGCGCCAGCTACCCGCCGGGCCTTAAGAGGCGGGAGACCCAGTACTTC. It is translated as CASYPPGLKRRETQYF.

This clone was found a few times. This sequence joins TRBV4-2 and TRBJ2-1; 11 nucleotides line up with TRBD2. V was clipped by 5 bases and J by 0 bases; unmatched bases: 6. Germline CDR1 is LGHNA and CDR2 is YNFKEQ. This CDR3 has 17 residues. CDR3 DNA sequence: TGTGCCAGCAGCGCGGGACTAGCGGACTTCTCCTACAATGAGCAGTTCTTC. Protein: CASSAGLADFSYNEQFF.

The chain has TRBV7-8 and TRBJ2-2; TRBD2 matches 10 bases. In germline, CDR1 is SGHVS, CDR2 FQNEAQ. The CDR3 sequence is 16 residues long. The V segment lost 5 bases and the J segment 3 bases; nucleotides outside the gene matches: 6. The CDR3 nucleotides are TGTGCCAGCAGCGAAAGACTAGCGGGCGACACCGGGGAGCTGTTTTTT. Protein product: CASSERLAGDTGELFF.

J is TRBJ2-7 and V is TRBV28, with TRBD1 identical over 7 bases. CDR3 length: 13 amino acids. V dropped 8 bases and J dropped 5; count of bases not matched to a gene: 9. Germline loops: CDR1 MDHEN, CDR2 SYDVKM. The CDR3 region is CASEEAGGNEQYF. The CDR3 coding sequence is TGTGCCAGCGAGGAGGCAGGGGGAAACGAGCAGTACTTC.

CDR3 nucleotides: TGTGCTTCTTCAGGGTCCTATGGCTACACCTTC. It translates to CASSGSYGYTF. The chain joins TRBV30 to TRBJ1-2, with D possibly matching TRBD1 (5 bases). The CDR3 is 11 residues long. From germline, CDR1 is GTSNPN and CDR2 SVGIG (reference sequence). Supplemented by reference TRBV30 and TRBJ1-2, the full variable domain reads SQTIHQWPATLVQPVGSPLSLECTVEGTSNPNLYWYRQAAGRGLQLLFYSVGIGQISSEVPQNLSASRPQDRQFILSSKKLLLSDSGFYLCASSGSYGYTFGSGTRLTVV.

CDR3 bases: TGTGCCAGCAGCCTCTTTATGTCCACAGATACGCAGTATTTT. Translating gives CASSLFMSTDTQYF. The V gene is TRBV4-2, the J gene TRBJ2-3, with D uncertain. Germline CDR1 LGHNA, CDR2 YNFKEQ. The ends were cut back, 4 bases at V and 2 bases at J, with 10 bases in the middle. This CDR3 comprises 14 residues.

This clone was seen only once. V is TRBV7-9 and J is TRBJ2-4, with 12 bases aligning to TRBD2. V trimming: 3 bases; J trimming: 0 bases; junction bases outside the gene matches: 6. CDR3 length equals 18 residues. Germline V lookup: CDR1 SEHNR, CDR2 FQNEAQ (reference sequence). The CDR3: CASSLVLAGGVAKNIQYF. CDR3 sequence (DNA): TGTGCCAGCAGCTTGGTCCTAGCGGGAGGGGTAGCCAAAAACATTCAGTACTTC.

The chain couples TRBV7-9 to TRBJ2-3; tentatively, D is TRBD2 (5 bases). Trimming cost V 3 bases and J 6 bases, with 7 bases left between them. Germline V gene lookup returns CDR1 SEHNR and CDR2 FQNEAQ (reference sequence). The CDR3 length is 12 residues. The DNA for the CDR3 is TGTGCCAGCAGCTTCGGGGATGATACGCAGTATTTT. The encoded protein is CASSFGDDTQYF.